This TCR beta chain was captured in a study of blood T cell repertoires in COVID-19. Using immunoSEQ multiplex PCR, the repertoire was profiled, and TCRdb retains in-frame clones only, with some absent. The data contain 90,000 or so clones, about 88% of them singletons. There are 13 residues in the CDR3. Germline V CDR1 and CDR2: SGHDN, FVKESK. The trim removed 1 base at V and 11 bases at J, leaving 5 bases unmatched. This rearrangement joins TRBV14 to TRBJ2-3, with 8 bases that match TRBD2. The TCR sequence derives from a man in his 60s with acute or convalescent COVID-19. Sequenced input: peripheral blood. CDR3 loop: CASSQGSRGVQYF. As DNA, the CDR3 is TGTGCCAGCAGCCAAGGGTCGCGGGGGGTGCAGTATTTT.